This T cell receptor (beta chain) emerged from a study of blood T cell repertoires in COVID-19. Study-level information: Sources were T cells, B-cell-depleted T cells, or PBMCs; the material itself was cDNA or gDNA.

Repertoires were generated with immunoSEQ multiplex PCR, while TCRdb's copy carries only in-frame clones and drops some. The data contain about 380,000 clones, 85% of them singletons. The CDR3 spans 16 residues. J was trimmed by 4 bases and V by 2 bases; bases with no gene match: 8. CDR1 MDHEN and CDR2 SYDVKM come from the germline V gene. This chain uses TRBV28 with TRBJ1-2; 9 bases map to TRBD1. The sequenced sample consisted of peripheral blood. This sequence was found in a woman aged 18-29 years with acute or convalescent COVID-19. CDR3 in amino acids: CASSLHEGQGIYGYTF. For the CDR3, the DNA is TGTGCCAGCAGTTTACACGAGGGACAGGGTATCTATGGCTACACCTTC.